The rows below give T cell receptor beta chains drawn from one sample of a study of post-analysis software for immune sequencing data. One entry per CDR3 protein results from TCRdb running MiXCR on the PCR reads. Of about 160,000 distinct CDR3 sequences in the sample, 36% were seen once. Material: blood, obtained after autologous hematopoietic stem cell transplantation. Source of these receptors: a girl aged 10 to 17 with multiple sclerosis. CDR3s include the opening cysteine and the closing phenylalanine or tryptophan. A D gene is named only where the DNA matches it firmly. A row's size may be missing; if present it is once, few, many or a size class.

CDR3aa | CDR3nt | v_gene | d_gene | abundance | j_gene
CSVTGTGEATNEKLFF | TGCAGCGTGACCGGGACAGGGGAAGCAACTAATGAAAAACTGTTTTTT | TRBV29-1 | TRBD1 | few | TRBJ1-4
CASSPDQFGEQYF | TGTGCCAGCAGCCCGGACCAGTTCGGGGAGCAGTACTTC | TRBV7-3 | - | few | TRBJ2-7
CSAHEGQVGREQYF | TGCAGTGCCCACGAGGGACAGGTCGGACGCGAGCAGTACTTC | TRBV20-1 | TRBD1 | few | TRBJ2-7
CASRKTGSGNTIYF | TGTGCCAGCAGAAAGACAGGGTCCGGAAACACCATATATTTT | TRBV25-1 | TRBD1 | few | TRBJ1-3
CAISGQERSSEAFF | TGTGCCATCAGCGGACAGGAAAGGAGCTCTGAAGCTTTCTTT | TRBV10-3 | TRBD1 | - | TRBJ1-1
CASSPSFGTVYGYTF | TGTGCCAGCAGCCCCTCCTTCGGGACGGTCTATGGCTACACCTTC | TRBV14 | - | few | TRBJ1-2
CASSLASSYEQYF | TGTGCCAGCAGCTTAGCTAGTAGCTACGAGCAGTACTTC | TRBV7-6 | - | many | TRBJ2-7
CSAGGGSGDTQYF | TGCAGTGCTGGAGGCGGGAGTGGTGATACGCAGTATTTT | TRBV20-1 | TRBD2 | - | TRBJ2-3
CASSEAGQDYEQYF | TGTGCCAGCAGTGAGGCGGGACAGGACTACGAGCAGTACTTC | TRBV6-1 | TRBD1 | - | TRBJ2-7
CASRKSGGQTQYF | TGTGCCAGCAGGAAGAGCGGGGGCCAGACCCAGTACTTC | TRBV2 | TRBD2 | - | TRBJ2-5
CASSPGTGGQETQYF | TGTGCCAGCAGCCCGGGGACAGGAGGTCAAGAGACCCAGTACTTC | TRBV12-3/TRBV12-4 | TRBD1 | many | TRBJ2-5
CASSAEGGYEQYF | TGTGCCAGCAGCGCAGAGGGGGGCTACGAGCAGTACTTC | TRBV9 | - | many | TRBJ2-7
CASSFGGSVDNEQFF | TGTGCCAGCAGTTTCGGCGGGAGCGTGGACAATGAGCAGTTCTTC | TRBV27 | TRBD2 | once | TRBJ2-1
CASKAESNGQFF | TGTGCCAGCAAGGCTGAGTCCAATGGGCAGTTCTTC | TRBV12-3/TRBV12-4 | - | - | TRBJ2-1
CASSTGGETQYF | TGTGCCAGCAGTACAGGGGGAGAGACCCAGTACTTC | TRBV27 | TRBD1 | few | TRBJ2-5
CAWIPLGGHPEAYF | TGTGCCTGGATCCCATTGGGGGGTCATCCTGAAGCTTATTTT | TRBV30 | - | - | TRBJ2-3
CSARALADSGVTDTQYF | TGCAGTGCTAGAGCCCTGGCGGACTCCGGGGTCACAGATACGCAGTATTTT | TRBV20-1 | - | - | TRBJ2-3
CSARVFRDRESYEQYF | TGCAGTGCTAGAGTTTTCCGGGACAGGGAGTCCTACGAGCAGTACTTC | TRBV20-1 | TRBD1 | - | TRBJ2-7
CASSLDGQGVKVQFF | TGTGCCAGCAGCTTAGATGGACAGGGGGTTAAAGTGCAGTTCTTC | TRBV11-1 | TRBD1 | few | TRBJ2-1
CASSTRGGAYGYTF | TGTGCCAGCAGTACTCGTGGAGGCGCCTATGGCTACACCTTC | TRBV12-3/TRBV12-4 | - | - | TRBJ1-2
CACSSTLLDTYGYTF | TGTGCCTGCAGCTCTACCCTTCTTGATACCTATGGCTACACCTTC | TRBV9 | - | - | TRBJ1-2
CSAGVEIREGYTF | TGCAGTGCTGGAGTAGAGATTCGGGAGGGCTACACCTTC | TRBV20-1 | - | - | TRBJ1-2
CSAHPASLYNEQFF | TGCAGTGCCCACCCGGCTAGTCTTTACAATGAGCAGTTCTTC | TRBV20-1 | - | many | TRBJ2-1
CASSSEDRAGTGELFF | TGTGCCAGCAGCTCGGAAGACAGGGCTGGCACCGGGGAGCTGTTTTTT | TRBV5-6 | TRBD1 | - | TRBJ2-2
CASSLVRIATYTYNEQFF | TGTGCCAGCAGCTTAGTCCGCATCGCCACTTATACATACAATGAGCAGTTCTTC | TRBV7-9 | - | many | TRBJ2-1
CASSLLTRDRNMNTEAFF | TGTGCCAGCAGTTTGCTGACCCGGGACAGGAATATGAACACTGAAGCTTTCTTT | TRBV28 | TRBD1 | many | TRBJ1-1
CASTLGLAGGDNEQFF | TGTGCCAGCACCTTGGGGCTAGCGGGAGGGGACAATGAGCAGTTCTTC | TRBV7-2 | TRBD2 | - | TRBJ2-1
CAGSSSSYEQYF | TGTGCCGGCAGCTCGAGCTCCTACGAGCAGTACTTC | TRBV6-6 | - | few | TRBJ2-7
CASTRDPRTNEQYF | TGTGCCAGCACCCGGGACCCACGGACGAACGAGCAGTACTTC | TRBV7-8 | - | few | TRBJ2-7
CASSLDRVKTEAFF | TGTGCCAGCAGTTTGGACAGGGTAAAGACTGAAGCTTTCTTT | TRBV6-5 | TRBD1 | - | TRBJ1-1
CATSRDRYLRHSYNEQFF | TGTGCCACCAGCAGAGATAGGTACTTACGGCACTCCTACAATGAGCAGTTCTTC | TRBV15 | - | - | TRBJ2-1
CASSWAGPYEQYF | TGTGCCAGTAGTTGGGCTGGACCCTACGAGCAGTACTTC | TRBV28 | - | many | TRBJ2-7
CSVEDRARYNEQFF | TGCAGCGTAGAGGACAGGGCCAGATACAATGAGCAGTTCTTC | TRBV29-1 | TRBD1 | many | TRBJ2-1
CASSTYSQGAPGDTEAFF | TGTGCCAGCAGTACTTATTCGCAGGGGGCGCCGGGGGACACTGAAGCTTTCTTT | TRBV27 | TRBD1 | - | TRBJ1-1
CASSVQDRDTDTQYF | TGTGCCAGCAGTGTACAGGACAGAGACACAGATACGCAGTATTTT | TRBV2 | - | - | TRBJ2-3
CASSLEGWGQPQHF | TGTGCCAGCAGTTTAGAGGGGTGGGGTCAGCCCCAGCATTTT | TRBV27 | - | few | TRBJ1-5
CSAPLAGQETQYF | TGCAGTGCGCCCTTAGCGGGCCAAGAGACCCAGTACTTC | TRBV20-1 | TRBD2 | - | TRBJ2-5
CASSLNQQGARNNEQFF | TGTGCCAGCAGTTTGAACCAACAGGGGGCGAGGAACAATGAGCAGTTCTTC | TRBV27 | TRBD1 | few | TRBJ2-1
CNARAGGVAKNIQYF | TGCAATGCAAGAGCTGGGGGTGTAGCCAAAAACATTCAGTACTTC | TRBV20-1 | - | - | TRBJ2-4
CASRNAGLVYEQYF | TGTGCCAGCAGGAACGCGGGGCTGGTCTACGAGCAGTACTTC | TRBV6-5 | - | few | TRBJ2-7
CASSPGQGLYEQYF | TGTGCCAGCTCCCCGGGACAGGGGCTCTACGAGCAGTACTTC | TRBV28 | TRBD1 | few | TRBJ2-7
CASSAIAGGPLPLYNEQFF | TGTGCCAGCAGCGCGATAGCGGGAGGGCCCCTCCCGCTCTACAATGAGCAGTTCTTC | TRBV7-3 | TRBD2 | few | TRBJ2-1
CASSLFRTGMDIQYF | TGTGCCAGCAGTTTATTCAGGACAGGGATGGACATTCAGTACTTC | TRBV28 | TRBD1 | - | TRBJ2-4
CASSYSPAVSYNEQFF | TGTGCCAGCAGTTACTCCCCAGCGGTCTCCTACAATGAGCAGTTCTTC | TRBV6-2/TRBV6-3 | - | - | TRBJ2-1
CSARTTGLAETQYF | TGCAGTGCTAGAACCACAGGACTAGCAGAGACCCAGTACTTC | TRBV20-1 | TRBD2 | many | TRBJ2-5